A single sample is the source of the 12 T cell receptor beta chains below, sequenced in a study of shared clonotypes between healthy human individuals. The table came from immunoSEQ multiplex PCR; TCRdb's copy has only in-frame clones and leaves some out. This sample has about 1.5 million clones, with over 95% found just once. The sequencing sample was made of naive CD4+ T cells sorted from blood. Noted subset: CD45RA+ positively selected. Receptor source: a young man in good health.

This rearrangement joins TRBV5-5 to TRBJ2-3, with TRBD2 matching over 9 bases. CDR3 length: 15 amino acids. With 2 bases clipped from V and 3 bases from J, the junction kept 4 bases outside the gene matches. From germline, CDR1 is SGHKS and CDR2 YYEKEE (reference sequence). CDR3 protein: CASSFVAGATDTQYF. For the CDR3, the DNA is TGTGCCAGCAGCTTTGTAGCGGGAGCTACAGATACGCAGTATTTT.

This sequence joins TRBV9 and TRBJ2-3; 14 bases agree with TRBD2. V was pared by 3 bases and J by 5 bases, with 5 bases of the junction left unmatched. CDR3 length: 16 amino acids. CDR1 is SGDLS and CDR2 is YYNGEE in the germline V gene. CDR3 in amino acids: CASSGRLAGGLDTQYF. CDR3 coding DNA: TGTGCCAGCAGCGGCCGACTAGCGGGAGGGCTAGATACGCAGTATTTT.

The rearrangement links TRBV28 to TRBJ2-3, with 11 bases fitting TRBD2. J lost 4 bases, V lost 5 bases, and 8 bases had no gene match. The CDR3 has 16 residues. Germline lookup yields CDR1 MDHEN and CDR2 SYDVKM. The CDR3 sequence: CASSHEPSGRSDTQYF. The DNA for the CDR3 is TGTGCCAGCAGTCACGAACCTAGCGGGAGGTCAGATACGCAGTATTTT.

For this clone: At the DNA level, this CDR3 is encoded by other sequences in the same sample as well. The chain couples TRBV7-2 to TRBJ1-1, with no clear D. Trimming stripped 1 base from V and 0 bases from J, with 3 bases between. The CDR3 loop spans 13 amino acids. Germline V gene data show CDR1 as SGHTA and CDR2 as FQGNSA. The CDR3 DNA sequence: TGTGCCAGCAGCTTAGAAGTGAACACTGAAGCTTTCTTT. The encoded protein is CASSLEVNTEAFF. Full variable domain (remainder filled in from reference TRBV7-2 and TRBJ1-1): GAGVSQSPSNKVTEKGKDVELRCDPISGHTALYWYRQSLGQGLEFLIYFQGNSAPDKSGLPSDRFSAERTGGSVSTLTIQRTQQEDSAVYLCASSLEVNTEAFFGQGTRLTVV.

The CDR3 loop is CASSSNLLAGVICEQFF. The CDR3 DNA reads as TGTGCCAGCAGCTCGAATTTACTAGCGGGAGTGATTTGTGAGCAGTTCTTC. The rearrangement uses TRBV7-3 and TRBJ2-1; 11 bases agree with TRBD2. V lost 4 bases and J lost 9; bases outside the gene matches: 14. CDR1 and CDR2 (germline): SGHTA, FQGTGA. This CDR3 is 17 amino acids long. The full variable domain, in which reference TRBV7-3 and TRBJ2-1 provide the parts outside the CDR3, is GAGVSQTPSNKVTEKGKYVELRCDPISGHTALYWYRQSLGQGPEFLIYFQGTGAADDSGLPNDRFFAVRPEGSVSTLKIQRTERGDSAVYLCASSSNLLAGVICEQFFGPGTRLTVL.

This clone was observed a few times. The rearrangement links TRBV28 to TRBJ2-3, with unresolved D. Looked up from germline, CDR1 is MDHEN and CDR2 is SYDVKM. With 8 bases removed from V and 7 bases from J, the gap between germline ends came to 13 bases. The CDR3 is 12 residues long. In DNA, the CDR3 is TGTGCCAGCGCCCCGGCTGGCCATACGCAGTATTTT. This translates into CASAPAGHTQYF.

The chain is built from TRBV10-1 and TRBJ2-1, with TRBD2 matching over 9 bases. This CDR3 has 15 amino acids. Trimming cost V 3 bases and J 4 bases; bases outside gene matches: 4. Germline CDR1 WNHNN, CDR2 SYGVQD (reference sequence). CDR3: CASSDRLADYNEQFF. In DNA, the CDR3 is TGCGCCAGCAGTGACCGACTAGCGGATTACAATGAGCAGTTCTTC.

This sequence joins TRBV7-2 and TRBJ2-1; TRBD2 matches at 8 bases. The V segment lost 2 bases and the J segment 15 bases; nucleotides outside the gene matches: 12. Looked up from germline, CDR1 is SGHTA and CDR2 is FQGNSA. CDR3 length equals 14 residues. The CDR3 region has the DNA TGTGCCAGCAGCTTAAAAGCGGGAGCAAGTAGCTGGTTCTTC. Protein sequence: CASSLKAGASSWFF.

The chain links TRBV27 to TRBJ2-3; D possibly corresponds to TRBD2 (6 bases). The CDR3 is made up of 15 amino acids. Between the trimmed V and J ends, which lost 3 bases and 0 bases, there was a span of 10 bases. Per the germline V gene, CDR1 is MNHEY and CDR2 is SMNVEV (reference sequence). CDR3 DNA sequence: TGTGCCAGCAGTTTGGAGGGGCGGAGCACAGATACGCAGTATTTT. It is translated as CASSLEGRSTDTQYF.

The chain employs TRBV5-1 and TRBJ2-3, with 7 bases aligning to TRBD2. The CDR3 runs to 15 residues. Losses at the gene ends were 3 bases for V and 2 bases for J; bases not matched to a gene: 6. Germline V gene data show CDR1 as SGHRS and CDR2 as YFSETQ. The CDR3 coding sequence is TGCGCCAGCAGCTCGCTAGCGGTAGACACAGATACGCAGTATTTT. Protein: CASSSLAVDTDTQYF.

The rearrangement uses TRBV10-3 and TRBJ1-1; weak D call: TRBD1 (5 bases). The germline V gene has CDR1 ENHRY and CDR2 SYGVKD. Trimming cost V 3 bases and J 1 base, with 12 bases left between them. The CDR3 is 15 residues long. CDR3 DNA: TGTGCCATCAGTGAAAGGGGCCCAGGGAACACTGAAGCTTTCTTT. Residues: CAISERGPGNTEAFF.

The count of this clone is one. The CDR3 reads CASSLGGEDEQFF. CDR3 coding DNA: TGTGCCAGCAGTTTAGGGGGGGAGGATGAGCAGTTCTTC. The chain couples TRBV6-5 to TRBJ2-1, with TRBD2 as a possible D gene (7 bases). Germline CDR1 reads MNHEY; CDR2 reads SVGAGI. This CDR3 spans 13 amino acids. Between the trimmed V and J ends, which lost 4 bases and 8 bases, there was a span of 12 bases.